One sample yielded the 17 T cell receptor beta chains listed below, sequenced in a study of cytomegalovirus exposure and HLA in healthy donors (dated by TCRdb to the late 2010s). The library was prepared using the immunoSEQ multiplex PCR assay. TCRdb carries this immuneACCESS record with in-frame sequences only. Its versions omit some clonotypes, under half of them owing to an unresolved V gene in the studies checked, with the rest unexplained. The sample table shows more than 250,000 clones, and about nine tenths are seen once. The top ten clones comprise more than 0.9% of the sample. Sequencing was carried out using PBMCs. Receptors were obtained from a woman aged 25-40 years in good health and CMV-seropositive.

This rearrangement joins TRBV27 to TRBJ2-7; maybe TRBD1 (5 bases). The CDR3 has 14 residues. CDR1 is MNHEY, CDR2 SMNVEV, per germline (reference sequence). V gave up 8 bases and J gave up 0 bases, with 14 bases separating them. CDR3 region: CASGPGSGSYEQYF. The CDR3 bases are TGTGCCAGCGGCCCAGGGTCCGGCTCCTACGAGCAGTACTTC.

V gene TRBV29-1 combines with J gene TRBJ2-4; no definite D call. V was cut by 4 bases and J by 6 bases, with 13 bases left in between. Germline V gives CDR1 SQVTM, CDR2 ANQGSEA. The CDR3 consists of 13 residues. The CDR3 loop reads CSVVLGITNIQYF. The DNA of the CDR3 is TGCAGCGTTGTGTTAGGGATCACAAACATTCAGTACTTC.

The count of this clone is one. This chain's CDR3 is CASRGVKNIQYF. CDR3 sequence (DNA): TGTGCCAGCAGAGGGGTGAAAAACATTCAGTACTTC. This chain connects TRBV27 to TRBJ2-4, with D perhaps matching TRBD1 (5 bases). Between the trimmed V and J ends, which lost 6 bases and 4 bases, there was a span of 7 bases. The CDR3 loop spans 12 amino acids. CDR1 is MNHEY, CDR2 SMNVEV, per germline (reference sequence).

The sample holds one count of this clone. V usage is TRBV2 and J usage is TRBJ2-7; 11 nucleotides align to TRBD2. Germline-derived CDR1 and CDR2 are SNHLY and FYNNEI. The CDR3 totals 15 residues. V was pared by 2 bases and J by 4 bases, with 4 bases of the junction left unmatched. CDR3 sequence: CASSETSGGPYEQYF. CDR3 DNA: TGTGCCAGCAGTGAAACTAGCGGGGGACCTTACGAGCAGTACTTC.

This clone was detected only once. CDR3 residues: CASSLAGLYTDTQYF. The DNA of the CDR3 is TGTGCCAGCAGCTTAGCCGGCTTATACACAGATACGCAGTATTTT. This chain connects TRBV7-8 to TRBJ2-3; D not resolved. The ends were cut back, 0 bases at V and 2 bases at J, with 9 bases in the middle. CDR1 SGHVS and CDR2 FQNEAQ come from the germline V gene. The CDR3 contains 15 residues.

The chain has TRBV5-6 and TRBJ2-5; D gene uncertain. CDR1 is SGHDT, CDR2 YYEEEE, per germline. CDR3 length: 13 residues. V shed 0 bases and J shed 5 bases, with 8 bases lying between them. CDR3 in amino acids: CASSLVGRETQYF. The DNA of the CDR3 is TGTGCCAGCAGCTTGGTGGGCCGCGAGACCCAGTACTTC.

A few counts support this clone. This chain links TRBV27 with TRBJ2-7, with 7 bases lining up with TRBD1. The CDR3 has 14 residues. Germline CDR1 reads MNHEY; CDR2 reads SMNVEV (reference sequence). V gave up 5 bases and J gave up 4 bases; unmatched junction bases: 8. The DNA of the CDR3 is TGTGCCAGCAGTAGATACCCGGGACAGTACGAGCAGTACTTC. It is translated as CASSRYPGQYEQYF.

J is TRBJ2-7 and V is TRBV6-5; weak D call: TRBD1 (6 bases). Germline values: CDR1 MNHEY, CDR2 SVGAGI. The V end was cut by 4 bases, the J end by 0 bases, with 16 bases between. The CDR3 runs to 16 residues. For the CDR3, the DNA is TGTGCCAGCAGTTTAGCAGGGGCTGCTAGCTCCTACGAGCAGTACTTC. Translation: CASSLAGAASSYEQYF.

The gene calls are TRBV28 and TRBJ2-7; the D gene is possibly TRBD1 (7 bases). Trimming stripped 1 base from V and 3 bases from J, with 13 bases between. The germline gives CDR1 MDHEN, CDR2 SYDVKM. The CDR3 loop spans 15 amino acids. CDR3 DNA sequence: TGTGCCAGCAGTTTATTGCGACAGGGAGGCTACGAGCAGTACTTC. Its translation: CASSLLRQGGYEQYF.

The chain recombines TRBV29-1 with TRBJ1-1; tentatively, D is TRBD1 (5 bases). CDR3 length equals 12 residues. The germline V gene encodes CDR1 SQVTM and CDR2 ANQGSEA. V shed 4 bases and J shed 4 bases, with 10 bases lying between them. The CDR3 is CSVAGGTTEAFF. The CDR3 DNA follows: TGCAGCGTTGCCGGGGGGACCACTGAAGCTTTCTTT. The full variable domain, in which reference TRBV29-1 and TRBJ1-1 provide the parts outside the CDR3, is SAVISQKPSRDICQRGTSLTIQCQVDSQVTMMFWYRQQPGQSLTLIATANQGSEATYESGFVIDKFPISRPNLTFSTLTVSNMSPEDSSIYLCSVAGGTTEAFFGQGTRLTVV.

The V call is TRBV4-2, the J call TRBJ2-7, with a possible D match to TRBD2 (6 bases). In germline, CDR1 is LGHNA, CDR2 YNFKEQ. Between the trimmed V and J ends, which lost 0 bases and 5 bases, there was a span of 14 bases. This CDR3 comprises 15 residues. The CDR3 coding sequence is TGTGCCAGCAGCCAAGAGGGACTTGGAATTAACGAGCAGTACTTC. It is translated as CASSQEGLGINEQYF.

V and J are TRBV4-2 and TRBJ1-2, with D maybe TRBD1 (6 bases). Trimming shortened V by 3 bases and J by 7 bases, and 12 bases separated the two germline ends. The CDR3 contains 13 residues. Germline CDR1 LGHNA, CDR2 YNFKEQ. The CDR3 loop reads CASSQAGVSGYTF. DNA for the CDR3: TGTGCCAGCAGCCAGGCAGGGGTTTCTGGCTACACCTTC.

The chain employs TRBV5-6 and TRBJ1-1; D gene ambiguous. Germline V gene data show CDR1 as SGHDT and CDR2 as YYEEEE. V was clipped by 3 bases and J by 1 base, with 7 bases between them. This CDR3 is 13 amino acids long. DNA of the CDR3: TGTGCCAGCAGCTCCTGGGGGAACACTGAAGCTTTCTTT. Protein sequence: CASSSWGNTEAFF.

The CDR3 DNA follows: TGTGCCAGCAGCCGCGGGGAGAACACCGGGGAGCTGTTTTTT. This sequence encodes CASSRGENTGELFF. The V call is TRBV6-5, the J call TRBJ2-2, with D maybe TRBD2 (6 bases). The germline V gene has CDR1 MNHEY and CDR2 SVGAGI. This CDR3 is 14 amino acids long. The V end lost 6 bases, the J end lost 1 base, and 9 bases lay between the germline ends.

The J gene is TRBJ2-5, the V gene TRBV5-1, with D possibly matching TRBD1 (7 bases). The CDR3 is made up of 14 amino acids. Deletions cut 3 bases from V and 4 bases from J, with 13 bases between. The germline V gene encodes CDR1 SGHRS and CDR2 YFSETQ. CDR3 nucleotides: TGCGCCAGCAGCTGGGCAGGGGGAGGAGAGACCCAGTACTTC. Amino acids: CASSWAGGGETQYF. Full variable domain (remainder filled in from reference TRBV5-1 and TRBJ2-5): KAGVTQTPRYLIKTRGQQVTLSCSPISGHRSVSWYQQTPGQGLQFLFEYFSETQRNKGNFPGRFSGRQFSNSRSEMNVSTLELGDSALYLCASSWAGGGETQYFGPGTRLLVL.

DNA for the CDR3: TGTGCCAGCAGTTACGGGGGGCGGAGAGAGACCCAGTACTTC. It specifies CASSYGGRRETQYF. The chain recombines TRBV6-5 with TRBJ2-5; D may correspond to TRBD1 or TRBD2 (6 bases each). V lost 2 bases and J lost 4, with 11 bases in between. There are 14 residues in the CDR3. The germline V gene encodes CDR1 MNHEY and CDR2 SVGAGI.

DNA of the CDR3: TGTGCCAGTCAGGAGGCGACTAAAGATACGCAGTATTTT. This codes for CASQEATKDTQYF. The V and J genes are TRBV6-5 and TRBJ2-3; D perhaps matches TRBD2 (5 bases). Between the trimmed V and J ends, which lost 9 bases and 5 bases, there was a span of 15 bases. The CDR3 is made up of 13 amino acids. Germline CDR1 and CDR2: MNHEY and SVGAGI.